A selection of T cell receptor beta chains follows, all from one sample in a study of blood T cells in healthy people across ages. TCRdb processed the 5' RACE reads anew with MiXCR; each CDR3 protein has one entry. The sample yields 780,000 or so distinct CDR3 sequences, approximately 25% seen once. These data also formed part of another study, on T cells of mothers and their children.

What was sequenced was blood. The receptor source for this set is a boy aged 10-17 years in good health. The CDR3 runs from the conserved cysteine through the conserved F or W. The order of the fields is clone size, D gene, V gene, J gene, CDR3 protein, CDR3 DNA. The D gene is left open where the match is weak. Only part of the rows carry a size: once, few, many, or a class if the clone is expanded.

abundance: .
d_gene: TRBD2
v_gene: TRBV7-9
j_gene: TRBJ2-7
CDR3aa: CAGSLPTRLAGGIYEQYF
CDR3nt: TGTGCCGGCAGCTTACCTACACGACTAGCGGGAGGTATTTACGAGCAGTACTTC

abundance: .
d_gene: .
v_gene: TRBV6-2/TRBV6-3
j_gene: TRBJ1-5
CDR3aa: CASSSSWASGNQPQHF
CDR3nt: TGTGCCAGCAGTTCGTCCTGGGCATCGGGCAATCAGCCCCAGCATTTT

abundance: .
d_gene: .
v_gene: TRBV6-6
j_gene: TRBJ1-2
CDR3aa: CASSQEKLYGYTF
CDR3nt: TGTGCCAGCAGTCAAGAAAAGCTTTATGGCTACACCTTC

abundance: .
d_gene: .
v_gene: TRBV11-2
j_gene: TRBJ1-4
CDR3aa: CASSLRGRGNEKLFF
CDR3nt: TGTGCCAGCAGCTTACGGGGCCGGGGGAATGAAAAACTGTTTTTT

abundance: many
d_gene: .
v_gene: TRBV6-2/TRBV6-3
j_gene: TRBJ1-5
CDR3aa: CASSYSGGNQPQHF
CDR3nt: TGTGCCAGCAGTTACTCAGGGGGCAATCAGCCCCAGCATTTT

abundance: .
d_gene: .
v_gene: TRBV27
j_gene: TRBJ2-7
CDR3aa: CASSPNRVGGYEQYF
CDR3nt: TGTGCCAGCAGCCCTAACAGGGTAGGGGGCTACGAGCAGTACTTC

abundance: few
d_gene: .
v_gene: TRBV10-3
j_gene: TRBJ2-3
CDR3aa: CAIRVGGPSGTQYF
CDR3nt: TGTGCCATCAGAGTAGGGGGTCCGTCGGGGACGCAGTATTTT

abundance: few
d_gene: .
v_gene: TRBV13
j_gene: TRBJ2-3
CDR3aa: CASSSHPGQRYSTDTQYF
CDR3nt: TGTGCCAGCAGCTCCCATCCAGGACAGAGATACTCCACAGATACGCAGTATTTT

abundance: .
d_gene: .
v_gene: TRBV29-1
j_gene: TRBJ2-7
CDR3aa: CSVVGLGASYEQYF
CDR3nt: TGCAGCGTTGTAGGGCTGGGGGCTAGCTACGAGCAGTACTTC

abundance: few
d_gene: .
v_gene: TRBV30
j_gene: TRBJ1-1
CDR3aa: CAWSVRGNEAFF
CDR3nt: TGTGCCTGGAGTGTAAGGGGGAATGAAGCTTTCTTT

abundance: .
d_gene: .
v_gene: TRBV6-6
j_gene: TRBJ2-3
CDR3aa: CATQLIGITEQYF
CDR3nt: TGTGCCACCCAGTTAATAGGGATTACTGAGCAGTATTTT

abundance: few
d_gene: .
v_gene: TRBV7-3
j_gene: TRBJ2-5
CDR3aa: CASSISGGKETQYF
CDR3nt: TGTGCCAGCAGCATCTCAGGGGGGAAGGAGACCCAGTACTTC

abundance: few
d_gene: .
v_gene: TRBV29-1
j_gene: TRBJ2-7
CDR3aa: CSVEYGGPFEQYF
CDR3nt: TGCAGCGTTGAGTATGGGGGCCCTTTCGAGCAGTACTTC

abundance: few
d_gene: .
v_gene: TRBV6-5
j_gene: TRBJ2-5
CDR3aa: CASRPGTAGTQYF
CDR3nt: TGTGCCAGCAGACCCGGGACAGCGGGGACCCAGTACTTC

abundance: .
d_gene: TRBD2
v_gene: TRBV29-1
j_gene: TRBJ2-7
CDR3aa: CSVEAGEFYEQYF
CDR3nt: TGCAGCGTTGAGGCGGGAGAATTTTACGAGCAGTACTTC

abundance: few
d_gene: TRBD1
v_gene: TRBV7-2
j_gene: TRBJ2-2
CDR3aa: CASSLGQGKTGELFF
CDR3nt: TGTGCCAGCAGCTTAGGACAGGGCAAAACCGGGGAGCTGTTTTTT

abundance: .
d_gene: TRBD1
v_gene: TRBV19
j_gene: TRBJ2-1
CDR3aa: CASSMATGGYNEQFF
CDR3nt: TGTGCCAGTAGTATGGCGACAGGGGGCTACAATGAGCAGTTCTTC

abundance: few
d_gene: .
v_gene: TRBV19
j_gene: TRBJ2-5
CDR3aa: CASSIPGQQETQYF
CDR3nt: TGTGCCAGTAGTATCCCTGGACAGCAAGAGACCCAGTACTTC

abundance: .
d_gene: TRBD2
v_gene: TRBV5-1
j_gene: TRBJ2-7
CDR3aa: CASSPGLGPYEQYF
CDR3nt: TGCGCCAGCAGCCCCGGACTAGGCCCTTACGAGCAGTACTTC

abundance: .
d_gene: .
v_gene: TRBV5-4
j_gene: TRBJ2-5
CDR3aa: CASSLAKGYETQYF
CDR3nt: TGTGCCAGCAGCTTGGCCAAGGGTTACGAGACCCAGTACTTC

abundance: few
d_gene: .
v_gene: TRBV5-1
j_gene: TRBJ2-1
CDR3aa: CASSLVWGPNEQFF
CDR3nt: TGCGCCAGCAGCTTGGTGTGGGGACCCAATGAGCAGTTCTTC

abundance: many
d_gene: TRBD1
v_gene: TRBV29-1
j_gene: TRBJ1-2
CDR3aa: CSVPGQANYGYTF
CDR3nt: TGCAGCGTTCCAGGACAGGCTAACTATGGCTACACCTTC

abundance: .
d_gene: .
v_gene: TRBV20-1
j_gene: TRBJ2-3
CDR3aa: CSAHKLETPTDTQYF
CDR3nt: TGCAGTGCCCATAAACTCGAAACCCCCACAGATACGCAGTATTTT

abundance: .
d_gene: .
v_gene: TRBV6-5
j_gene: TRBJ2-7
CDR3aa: CASSSVGDEQYF
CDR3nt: TGTGCCAGCAGTTCGGTTGGGGACGAGCAGTACTTC

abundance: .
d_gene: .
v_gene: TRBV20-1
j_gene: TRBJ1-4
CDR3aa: CSARDQGYATNEKLFF
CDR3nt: TGCAGTGCTAGAGACCAGGGGTACGCAACTAATGAAAAACTGTTTTTT

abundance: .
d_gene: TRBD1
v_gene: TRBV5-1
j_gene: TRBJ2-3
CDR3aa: CASSWGVQGALGTDTQYF
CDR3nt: TGCGCCAGCAGCTGGGGTGTGCAGGGGGCGCTGGGAACAGATACGCAGTATTTT

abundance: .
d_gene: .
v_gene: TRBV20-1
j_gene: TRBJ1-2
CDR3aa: CSARGGDTYGYTF
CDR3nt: TGCAGTGCCCGGGGTGGGGACACCTATGGCTACACCTTC

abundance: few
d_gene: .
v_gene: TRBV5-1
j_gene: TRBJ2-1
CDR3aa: CASSLTFGVGRTYNEQFF
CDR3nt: TGCGCCAGCAGCCTAACCTTCGGAGTAGGAAGAACCTACAATGAGCAGTTCTTC

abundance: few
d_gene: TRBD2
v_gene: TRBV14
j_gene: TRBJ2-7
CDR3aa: CASSHSTSESLYEQYF
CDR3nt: TGTGCCAGCAGCCACTCGACTAGCGAGAGTCTATACGAGCAGTACTTC

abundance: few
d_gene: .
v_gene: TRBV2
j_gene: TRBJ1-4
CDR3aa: CASSRRLGGGDEKLFF
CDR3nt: TGTGCCAGCAGCAGACGACTCGGAGGGGGAGATGAAAAACTGTTTTTT

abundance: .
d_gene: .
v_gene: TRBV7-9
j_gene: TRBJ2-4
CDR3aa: CAYLAKNIQYF
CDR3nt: TGTGCCTATCTGGCTAAAAACATTCAGTACTTC

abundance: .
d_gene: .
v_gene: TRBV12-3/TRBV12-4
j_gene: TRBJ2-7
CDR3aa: CASSSLAYEQCF
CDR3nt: TGTGCCAGCAGCTCCCTTGCCTACGAGCAGTGCTTC

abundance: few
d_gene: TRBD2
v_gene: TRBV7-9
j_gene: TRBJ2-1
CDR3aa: CASSSISGTINEQFF
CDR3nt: TGTGCCAGCAGCTCGATTTCCGGGACTATAAATGAGCAGTTCTTC

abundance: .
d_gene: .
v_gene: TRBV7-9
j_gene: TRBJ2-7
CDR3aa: CASSLGGAAAGEQYF
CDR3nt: TGTGCCAGCAGCTTAGGGGGAGCAGCTGCAGGCGAGCAGTACTTC

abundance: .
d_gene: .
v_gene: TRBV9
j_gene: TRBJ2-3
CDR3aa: CASSVAGAPTDTQYF
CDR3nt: TGTGCCAGCAGCGTAGCGGGGGCCCCCACAGATACGCAGTATTTT

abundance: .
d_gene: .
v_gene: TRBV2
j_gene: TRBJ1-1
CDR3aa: CASSGDIYTEAFF
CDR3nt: TGTGCCAGCAGTGGAGACATATACACTGAAGCTTTCTTT

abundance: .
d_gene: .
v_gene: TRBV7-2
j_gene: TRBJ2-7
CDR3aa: CASSRRTERVYEQYF
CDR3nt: TGTGCCAGCAGCAGACGGACGGAACGCGTATACGAGCAGTACTTC

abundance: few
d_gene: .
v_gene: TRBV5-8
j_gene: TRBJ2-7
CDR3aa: CASSQRGLRVEQYF
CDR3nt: TGTGCCAGCAGCCAACGGGGACTCCGGGTCGAGCAGTACTTC

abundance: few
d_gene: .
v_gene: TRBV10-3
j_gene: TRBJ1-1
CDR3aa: CAISESNAEAFF
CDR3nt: TGTGCCATCAGTGAGTCGAATGCTGAAGCTTTCTTT

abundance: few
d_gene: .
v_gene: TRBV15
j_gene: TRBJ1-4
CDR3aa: CATSPPGAAVNEKLFF
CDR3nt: TGTGCCACCAGCCCCCCTGGGGCGGCCGTTAATGAAAAACTGTTTTTT

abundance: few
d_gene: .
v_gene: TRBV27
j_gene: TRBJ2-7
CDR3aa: CASSNTGSEQYF
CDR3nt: TGTGCCAGCAGTAACACAGGGAGCGAGCAGTACTTC

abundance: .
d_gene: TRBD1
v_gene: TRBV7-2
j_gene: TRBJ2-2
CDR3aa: CASSLGSTGAGELFF
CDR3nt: TGTGCCAGCAGCTTAGGTTCTACAGGGGCCGGGGAGCTGTTTTTT

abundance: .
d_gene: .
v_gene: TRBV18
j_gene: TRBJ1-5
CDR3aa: CASSMEGGQPQHF
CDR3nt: TGTGCCAGCTCAATGGAGGGGGGCCAGCCCCAGCATTTT

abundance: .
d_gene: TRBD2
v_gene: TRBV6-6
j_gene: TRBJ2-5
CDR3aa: CASRRSGTLGSETQYF
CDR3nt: TGTGCCAGCCGGCGAAGCGGGACCCTAGGATCAGAGACCCAGTACTTC

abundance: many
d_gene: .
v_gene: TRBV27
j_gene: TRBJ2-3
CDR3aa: CASSSGLTDTQYF
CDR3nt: TGTGCCAGCAGTTCTGGCCTCACAGATACGCAGTATTTT

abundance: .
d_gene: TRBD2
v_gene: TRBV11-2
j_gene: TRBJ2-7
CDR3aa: CASSEGTSGTYEQYF
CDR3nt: TGTGCCAGCAGCGAAGGGACTAGCGGGACTTACGAGCAGTACTTC

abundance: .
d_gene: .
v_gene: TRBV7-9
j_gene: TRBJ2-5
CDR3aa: CASSPIALQETQYF
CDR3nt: TGTGCCAGCAGCCCCATAGCGCTCCAAGAGACCCAGTACTTC

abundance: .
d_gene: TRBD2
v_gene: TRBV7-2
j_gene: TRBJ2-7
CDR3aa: CASGTDAGAYEQYF
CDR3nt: TGTGCCAGCGGAACTGATGCGGGAGCCTACGAGCAGTACTTC

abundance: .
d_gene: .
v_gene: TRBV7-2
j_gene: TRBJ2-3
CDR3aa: CASSPIISTQYF
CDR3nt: TGTGCCAGCAGCCCCATAATCAGTACGCAGTATTTT

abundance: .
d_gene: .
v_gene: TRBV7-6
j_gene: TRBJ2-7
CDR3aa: CASSPWTDSSYEQYF
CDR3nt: TGTGCCAGCAGCCCCTGGACCGACAGCTCCTACGAGCAGTACTTC

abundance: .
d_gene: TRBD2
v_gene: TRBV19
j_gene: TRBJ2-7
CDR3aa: CASTQLAGASEQYF
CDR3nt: TGTGCCAGTACCCAACTAGCGGGAGCATCCGAGCAGTACTTC

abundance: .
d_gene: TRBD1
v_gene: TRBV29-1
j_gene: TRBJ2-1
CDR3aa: CSVATGASYNEQFF
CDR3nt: TGCAGCGTTGCAACAGGGGCATCCTACAATGAGCAGTTCTTC

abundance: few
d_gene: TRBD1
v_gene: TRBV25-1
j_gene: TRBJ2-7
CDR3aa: CASSTTTGGYEQYF
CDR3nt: TGTGCCAGCAGTACCACGACAGGGGGATACGAGCAGTACTTC

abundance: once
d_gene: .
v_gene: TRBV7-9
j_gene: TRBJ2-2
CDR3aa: CATTDLKAAGELFF
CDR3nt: TGTGCCACTACGGACCTTAAAGCGGCCGGGGAGCTGTTTTTT

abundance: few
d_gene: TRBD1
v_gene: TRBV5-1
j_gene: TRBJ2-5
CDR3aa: CASSQGTGLETQCF
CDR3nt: TGCGCCAGCAGCCAAGGGACAGGGCTAGAGACCCAGTGCTTC

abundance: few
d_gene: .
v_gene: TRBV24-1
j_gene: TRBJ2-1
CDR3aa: CATSEGYGSYNEQFF
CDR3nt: TGTGCCACCAGTGAAGGGTACGGGTCCTACAATGAGCAGTTCTTC